This T cell receptor (beta chain) was sequenced in a study of long-term antiretroviral therapy in people with HIV. Study outcomes and limitations: The study found that diversity rose after ART but stayed below transplant donor controls. Among HIV repertoires, CDR3 length ranges were narrower than those of controls.

Everyone in the study who had HIV was treated in the United States. Concerning this clone: The target antigen is unknown.

The immunoSEQ assay was v3.0, run at survey level. Measured with immunoSEQ multiplex PCR; TCRdb has only the in-frame clones, and not every one. The repertoire includes roughly 17,000 clones, roughly 78% of them detected once, and approximately 8.2% sits in the top ten. This clonotype originated in a man aged 30 to 39 with HIV. Sequences were derived from unsorted PBMCs, sampled at the start of antiretroviral therapy.

DNA for the CDR3: TGTGCCAGCAGTTTAAGGGGGCTTGCCACTGAAGCTTTCTTT. Protein: CASSLRGLATEAFF. The genes are TRBV28 and TRBJ1-1, with 7 bases lining up with TRBD1. The CDR3 is 14 residues long. V lost 2 bases and J lost 4; bases outside the gene matches: 4. Germline V gene lookup returns CDR1 MDHEN and CDR2 SYDVKM.